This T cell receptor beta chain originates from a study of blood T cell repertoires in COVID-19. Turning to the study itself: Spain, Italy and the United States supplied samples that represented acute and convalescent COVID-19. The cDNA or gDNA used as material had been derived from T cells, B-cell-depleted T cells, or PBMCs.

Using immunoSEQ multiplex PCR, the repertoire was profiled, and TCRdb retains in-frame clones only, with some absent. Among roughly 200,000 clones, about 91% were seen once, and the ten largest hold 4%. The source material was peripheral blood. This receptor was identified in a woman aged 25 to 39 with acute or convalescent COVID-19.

The CDR3 is CASSLGASTDTQYF. The CDR3 region has the DNA TGTGCCAGCAGCTTAGGGGCTAGCACAGATACGCAGTATTTT. The chain couples TRBV13 to TRBJ2-3; no firm D call. Germline values: CDR1 PRHDT, CDR2 FYEKMQ (reference sequence). V was cut by 0 bases and J by 0 bases, with 4 bases left in between. This CDR3 has 14 amino acids.